This is a list of T cell receptor beta chains from one sample in a study of T cell responses to AZD1222 COVID-19 vaccine. The table came from immunoSEQ multiplex PCR; TCRdb's copy has only in-frame clones and leaves some out. The table lists approximately 70,000 clones, around 88% of them singletons. Source: peripheral blood, taken 28 days after the second dose of the MenACWY control vaccine. These receptors were obtained from an adult who received the MenACWY meningococcal vaccine as a control. Both conserved end residues are part of each CDR3. The order of the fields is clone size, D gene, J gene, V gene, CDR3 protein, CDR3 DNA. D genes are given only for firm matches. A clone size is listed for some rows: how often the clone was seen (once, few, many), or a class if it is expanded.

- TRBD2 TRBJ2-4 TRBV18 CASSPPTSGGEIQYF TGTGCCAGCTCACCACCGACTAGCGGGGGGGAAATTCAGTACTTC
- - TRBJ1-6 TRBV5-6 CASSLFPGQGNSPLHF TGTGCCAGCAGCTTGTTTCCGGGGCAGGGGAATTCACCCCTCCACTTT
- - TRBJ1-1 TRBV6-6 CASSPGFEAFF TGTGCCAGCAGCCCGGGCTTTGAGGCTTTCTTT
- TRBD1 TRBJ1-3 TRBV7-2 CASSPQTGRGNTIYF TGTGCCAGCAGCCCCCAGACAGGGAGGGGAAACACCATATATTTT
- - TRBJ1-2 TRBV14 CASSRWGPNYGYTF TGTGCCAGCAGCCGCTGGGGGCCCAACTATGGCTACACCTTC
- - TRBJ1-5 TRBV7-8 CASSYAGVNQPQHF TGTGCCAGCAGCTACGCGGGAGTCAATCAGCCCCAGCATTTT
- - TRBJ1-1 TRBV5-1 CASSRGQNTEAFF TGCGCCAGCAGTCGGGGGCAGAACACTGAAGCTTTCTTT
- - TRBJ2-2 TRBV30 CAWISRGRGLYTGELFF TGTGCCTGGATCAGCCGGGGGAGGGGGCTATACACCGGGGAGCTGTTTTTT
- - TRBJ1-5 TRBV11-2 CASSLGINQPQHF TGTGCCAGCAGCTTAGGAATTAATCAGCCCCAGCATTTT
- - TRBJ1-1 TRBV12-2 CASRLAIFSKQPEAFF TGTGCAAGTCGCTTAGCAATCTTTAGTAAACAGCCGGAAGCTTTCTTT
- TRBD1 TRBJ1-4 TRBV13 CASSPMTGSEKLFF TGTGCCAGCAGCCCAATGACAGGGTCCGAAAAACTGTTTTTT
- - TRBJ2-1 TRBV7-9 CASSPRSADFYNEQFF TGTGCCAGCAGCCCCCGGTCAGCGGATTTTTACAATGAGCAGTTCTTC
- - TRBJ1-2 TRBV5-5 CASSQTAVNGYTF TGTGCCAGCAGCCAAACTGCGGTAAATGGCTACACCTTC
- - TRBJ2-3 TRBV5-1 CASSLGSTIRDTQYF TGCGCCAGCAGCTTGGGCAGCACGATTAGGGATACGCAGTATTTT
- - TRBJ1-3 TRBV6-5 CASSRVGPGNTIYF TGTGCCAGCAGTAGGGTAGGACCTGGAAACACCATATATTTT
- - TRBJ1-2 TRBV28 CASETLGGVYGYTF TGTGCCAGCGAGACCTTGGGGGGGGTCTATGGCTACACCTTC
- - TRBJ1-1 TRBV19 CASRGGFEAFF TGTGCCAGTCGGGGTGGTTTTGAAGCTTTCTTT
- TRBD1 TRBJ1-5 TRBV19 CASSIRDRVRNQPQHF TGTGCCAGTAGTATCAGGGACAGGGTACGGAATCAGCCCCAGCATTTT
- TRBD1 TRBJ1-6 TRBV30 CAWSEGTGNSPLHF TGTGCCTGGAGTGAAGGGACAGGCAATTCACCCCTCCACTTT
- - TRBJ1-2 TRBV4-3 CASSPLESAHGYTF TGCGCCAGCAGCCCTCTGGAGTCAGCCCATGGCTACACCTTC
- - TRBJ1-1 TRBV7-2 CASSLVGLSTEAFF TGTGCCAGCAGCTTAGTAGGGTTGAGCACTGAAGCTTTCTTT
- TRBD2 TRBJ2-2 TRBV4-1 CASSLGLAGLTGELFF TGCGCCAGCAGCCTAGGACTAGCGGGGCTCACCGGGGAGCTGTTTTTT
once - TRBJ1-1 TRBV14 CASSQGGGAFF TGTGCCAGCAGCCAAGGGGGGGGAGCTTTCTTT
- TRBD1 TRBJ1-4 TRBV6-5 CASSYLPGQGNEKLFF TGTGCCAGCAGTTACCTCCCGGGACAGGGTAATGAAAAACTGTTTTTT
- - TRBJ1-2 TRBV7-8 CASSTEIGSYGYTF TGTGCCAGCAGCACAGAGATAGGAAGCTATGGCTACACCTTC